A selection of T cell receptor beta chains follows, all from one sample in a study of blood T cells in healthy people across ages. TCRdb reanalysed the 5' RACE reads using MiXCR and keeps one entry per CDR3 protein. Here the sample spans 550,000 to 700,000 distinct CDR3 sequences, 27% being singletons. The sequenced material came from blood. These receptor sequences come from a woman in her 70s in good health. Each CDR3 is given with its conserved first and last residue. The D gene is left open where the match is weak. Clone size appears in some rows only: once, few, many, or a class for an expanded clone.

v_gene,d_gene,abundance,j_gene,CDR3nt,CDR3aa
TRBV20-1,NA,few,TRBJ2-7,TGCAGTGCTAGGAACTTTGCCCTGAGCTCCTACGAGCAGTACTTC,CSARNFALSSYEQYF
TRBV5-1,NA,few,TRBJ2-2,TGCGCCAGCAGCTTGAACGTAGCCGGGGAGCTGTTTTTT,CASSLNVAGELFF
TRBV5-1,TRBD1,NA,TRBJ2-5,TGCGCCAGCAGCCCCCGGGACAGGGGAAAAGAGACCCAGTACTTC,CASSPRDRGKETQYF
TRBV9,TRBD2,NA,TRBJ2-7,TGTGCCAGCAGCGTAGCCACTAGCGGATCCTACGAGCAGTACTTC,CASSVATSGSYEQYF
TRBV7-9,NA,NA,TRBJ2-7,TGTGCCAGCAGCTTCTCCAGGGAAGAAGACGAGCAGTACTTC,CASSFSREEDEQYF
TRBV29-1,TRBD1,NA,TRBJ1-2,TGCAGCGTTAAGACAGGGGGCGCGGATGGCTACACCTTC,CSVKTGGADGYTF
TRBV29-1,NA,few,TRBJ2-7,TGCAGCGTTTCAAGGGGGAAGGAGTACGAGCAGTACTTC,CSVSRGKEYEQYF
TRBV20-1,NA,NA,TRBJ2-5,TGCAAGGTCTCTAGGGCCATTCAAGAGACCCAGTACTTC,CKVSRAIQETQYF
TRBV6-4,NA,NA,TRBJ2-1,TGTGCCAGCCCCTATAACAATGAGCAGTTCTTC,CASPYNNEQFF
TRBV14,NA,NA,TRBJ2-4,TGTGCCAGCAGCCAAGAGACAAACAGAATTCAGTACTTC,CASSQETNRIQYF
TRBV12-3/TRBV12-4,NA,NA,TRBJ2-1,TGTGCCACCGCCCCGGGCTCATCAGCCTACAATGAGCAGTTCTTC,CATAPGSSAYNEQFF
TRBV5-1,NA,few,TRBJ2-3,TGCGCCAGCACCTTGGGACCGCGAGATACGCAGTATTTT,CASTLGPRDTQYF
TRBV15,NA,NA,TRBJ2-5,TGTGCCACCAAGACCTACGGACGGGAGACCCAGTACTTC,CATKTYGRETQYF
TRBV12-3/TRBV12-4,NA,few,TRBJ2-1,TGTGCCAGCAGGTTAACGCAGGATGCAATCCCCTCCTACAATGAGCAGTTCTTC,CASRLTQDAIPSYNEQFF
TRBV5-4,TRBD2,NA,TRBJ2-2,TGTGCCAGCAGCTTGAAGCAACTAGCGGGCGCCGGGGAGCTGTTTTTT,CASSLKQLAGAGELFF
TRBV2,TRBD1,NA,TRBJ2-7,TGTGCCAGCAGCAAGCCCGGGACAGGGGGCATCGAGCAGTACTTC,CASSKPGTGGIEQYF
TRBV4-1,NA,NA,TRBJ1-3,TGCGCCAGCAGCGAACCAGGGGCAGGGAGAAACACCATATATTTT,CASSEPGAGRNTIYF
TRBV20-1,TRBD1,NA,TRBJ2-7,TGCAGTGCCCGCCAGACAGGGAACGAGCAGTACTTC,CSARQTGNEQYF
TRBV6-2/TRBV6-3,NA,NA,TRBJ2-1,TGTGCCAGCAGTTACCGGGCTGATGAGCAGTTCTTC,CASSYRADEQFF
TRBV29-1,TRBD1,many,TRBJ2-3,TGCAGCGTTACCCGCCTAGGGGGCAGGGTAACCACAGATACGCAGTATTTT,CSVTRLGGRVTTDTQYF
TRBV20-1,NA,NA,TRBJ1-3,TGCAGTGCTAGATTGTACGCTGGAAACACCATATATTTT,CSARLYAGNTIYF
TRBV20-1,TRBD1,few,TRBJ1-2,TGCAGTGCTAGAGTCGGACAGGAGCGTGGCTACACCTTC,CSARVGQERGYTF
TRBV7-2,NA,NA,TRBJ2-1,TGTGCCAGCAGCTTAGTGATGACCGCCAATGAGCAGTTCTTC,CASSLVMTANEQFF
TRBV4-3,NA,NA,TRBJ2-1,TGCGCCAGCAACCAAGATGTAGGGGTGCACGAGCAGTTCTTC,CASNQDVGVHEQFF
TRBV7-2,TRBD1,few,TRBJ1-4,TGTGCCAGCAGCAGCAGGGGGGAAGGTGAAAAACTGTTTTTT,CASSSRGEGEKLFF
TRBV5-1,TRBD1,NA,TRBJ2-7,TGCGCCAGCAGCTTGCGGACAGGGAAACTCTACGAGCAGTACTTC,CASSLRTGKLYEQYF
TRBV12-5,NA,NA,TRBJ1-5,TGTGCTAGTGGTTTGGACGGGGCCGCTCAAGTGCAGCATTTT,CASGLDGAAQVQHF
TRBV6-6,NA,NA,TRBJ1-1,TGTGCCAGCAGTTACAACGCTGAAGCTTTCTTT,CASSYNAEAFF
TRBV27,NA,NA,TRBJ2-4,TGTGCCAGCAGTTATATGGCAGGGGTTGCCAAAAACATTCAGTACTTC,CASSYMAGVAKNIQYF
TRBV12-3/TRBV12-4,TRBD2,NA,TRBJ2-3,TGTGCCAGCAGTACAGGGACTAGCGGGGGGGTAACAGATACGCAGTATTTT,CASSTGTSGGVTDTQYF
TRBV5-1,NA,few,TRBJ2-7,TGCGCCAGCAATGACCCGTCCGTGGACGAGCAGTACTTC,CASNDPSVDEQYF
TRBV3-1,NA,many,TRBJ2-7,TGTGCCAGCAGCCCCACATGGCCCAGCTCCTACGAGCAGTACTTC,CASSPTWPSSYEQYF
TRBV6-2/TRBV6-3,NA,few,TRBJ1-1,TGTGCCAGCGCCAATCGACAGGTCCTGAACACTGAAGCTTTCTTT,CASANRQVLNTEAFF
TRBV7-2,NA,few,TRBJ2-4,TGTGCCAGCAGATTCAGCCCCTCGGCTCGCGGAAACATTCAGTACTTC,CASRFSPSARGNIQYF
TRBV4-2,NA,few,TRBJ2-1,TGTGCCAGCAGGAAAAAGTTGCTAGCCTCCGGATTCGGGCCCAATGAGCAGTTCTTC,CASRKKLLASGFGPNEQFF
TRBV20-1,TRBD1,NA,TRBJ1-4,TGCAGTGCCCTGAAGGGACAGGAAAAACTGTTTTTT,CSALKGQEKLFF